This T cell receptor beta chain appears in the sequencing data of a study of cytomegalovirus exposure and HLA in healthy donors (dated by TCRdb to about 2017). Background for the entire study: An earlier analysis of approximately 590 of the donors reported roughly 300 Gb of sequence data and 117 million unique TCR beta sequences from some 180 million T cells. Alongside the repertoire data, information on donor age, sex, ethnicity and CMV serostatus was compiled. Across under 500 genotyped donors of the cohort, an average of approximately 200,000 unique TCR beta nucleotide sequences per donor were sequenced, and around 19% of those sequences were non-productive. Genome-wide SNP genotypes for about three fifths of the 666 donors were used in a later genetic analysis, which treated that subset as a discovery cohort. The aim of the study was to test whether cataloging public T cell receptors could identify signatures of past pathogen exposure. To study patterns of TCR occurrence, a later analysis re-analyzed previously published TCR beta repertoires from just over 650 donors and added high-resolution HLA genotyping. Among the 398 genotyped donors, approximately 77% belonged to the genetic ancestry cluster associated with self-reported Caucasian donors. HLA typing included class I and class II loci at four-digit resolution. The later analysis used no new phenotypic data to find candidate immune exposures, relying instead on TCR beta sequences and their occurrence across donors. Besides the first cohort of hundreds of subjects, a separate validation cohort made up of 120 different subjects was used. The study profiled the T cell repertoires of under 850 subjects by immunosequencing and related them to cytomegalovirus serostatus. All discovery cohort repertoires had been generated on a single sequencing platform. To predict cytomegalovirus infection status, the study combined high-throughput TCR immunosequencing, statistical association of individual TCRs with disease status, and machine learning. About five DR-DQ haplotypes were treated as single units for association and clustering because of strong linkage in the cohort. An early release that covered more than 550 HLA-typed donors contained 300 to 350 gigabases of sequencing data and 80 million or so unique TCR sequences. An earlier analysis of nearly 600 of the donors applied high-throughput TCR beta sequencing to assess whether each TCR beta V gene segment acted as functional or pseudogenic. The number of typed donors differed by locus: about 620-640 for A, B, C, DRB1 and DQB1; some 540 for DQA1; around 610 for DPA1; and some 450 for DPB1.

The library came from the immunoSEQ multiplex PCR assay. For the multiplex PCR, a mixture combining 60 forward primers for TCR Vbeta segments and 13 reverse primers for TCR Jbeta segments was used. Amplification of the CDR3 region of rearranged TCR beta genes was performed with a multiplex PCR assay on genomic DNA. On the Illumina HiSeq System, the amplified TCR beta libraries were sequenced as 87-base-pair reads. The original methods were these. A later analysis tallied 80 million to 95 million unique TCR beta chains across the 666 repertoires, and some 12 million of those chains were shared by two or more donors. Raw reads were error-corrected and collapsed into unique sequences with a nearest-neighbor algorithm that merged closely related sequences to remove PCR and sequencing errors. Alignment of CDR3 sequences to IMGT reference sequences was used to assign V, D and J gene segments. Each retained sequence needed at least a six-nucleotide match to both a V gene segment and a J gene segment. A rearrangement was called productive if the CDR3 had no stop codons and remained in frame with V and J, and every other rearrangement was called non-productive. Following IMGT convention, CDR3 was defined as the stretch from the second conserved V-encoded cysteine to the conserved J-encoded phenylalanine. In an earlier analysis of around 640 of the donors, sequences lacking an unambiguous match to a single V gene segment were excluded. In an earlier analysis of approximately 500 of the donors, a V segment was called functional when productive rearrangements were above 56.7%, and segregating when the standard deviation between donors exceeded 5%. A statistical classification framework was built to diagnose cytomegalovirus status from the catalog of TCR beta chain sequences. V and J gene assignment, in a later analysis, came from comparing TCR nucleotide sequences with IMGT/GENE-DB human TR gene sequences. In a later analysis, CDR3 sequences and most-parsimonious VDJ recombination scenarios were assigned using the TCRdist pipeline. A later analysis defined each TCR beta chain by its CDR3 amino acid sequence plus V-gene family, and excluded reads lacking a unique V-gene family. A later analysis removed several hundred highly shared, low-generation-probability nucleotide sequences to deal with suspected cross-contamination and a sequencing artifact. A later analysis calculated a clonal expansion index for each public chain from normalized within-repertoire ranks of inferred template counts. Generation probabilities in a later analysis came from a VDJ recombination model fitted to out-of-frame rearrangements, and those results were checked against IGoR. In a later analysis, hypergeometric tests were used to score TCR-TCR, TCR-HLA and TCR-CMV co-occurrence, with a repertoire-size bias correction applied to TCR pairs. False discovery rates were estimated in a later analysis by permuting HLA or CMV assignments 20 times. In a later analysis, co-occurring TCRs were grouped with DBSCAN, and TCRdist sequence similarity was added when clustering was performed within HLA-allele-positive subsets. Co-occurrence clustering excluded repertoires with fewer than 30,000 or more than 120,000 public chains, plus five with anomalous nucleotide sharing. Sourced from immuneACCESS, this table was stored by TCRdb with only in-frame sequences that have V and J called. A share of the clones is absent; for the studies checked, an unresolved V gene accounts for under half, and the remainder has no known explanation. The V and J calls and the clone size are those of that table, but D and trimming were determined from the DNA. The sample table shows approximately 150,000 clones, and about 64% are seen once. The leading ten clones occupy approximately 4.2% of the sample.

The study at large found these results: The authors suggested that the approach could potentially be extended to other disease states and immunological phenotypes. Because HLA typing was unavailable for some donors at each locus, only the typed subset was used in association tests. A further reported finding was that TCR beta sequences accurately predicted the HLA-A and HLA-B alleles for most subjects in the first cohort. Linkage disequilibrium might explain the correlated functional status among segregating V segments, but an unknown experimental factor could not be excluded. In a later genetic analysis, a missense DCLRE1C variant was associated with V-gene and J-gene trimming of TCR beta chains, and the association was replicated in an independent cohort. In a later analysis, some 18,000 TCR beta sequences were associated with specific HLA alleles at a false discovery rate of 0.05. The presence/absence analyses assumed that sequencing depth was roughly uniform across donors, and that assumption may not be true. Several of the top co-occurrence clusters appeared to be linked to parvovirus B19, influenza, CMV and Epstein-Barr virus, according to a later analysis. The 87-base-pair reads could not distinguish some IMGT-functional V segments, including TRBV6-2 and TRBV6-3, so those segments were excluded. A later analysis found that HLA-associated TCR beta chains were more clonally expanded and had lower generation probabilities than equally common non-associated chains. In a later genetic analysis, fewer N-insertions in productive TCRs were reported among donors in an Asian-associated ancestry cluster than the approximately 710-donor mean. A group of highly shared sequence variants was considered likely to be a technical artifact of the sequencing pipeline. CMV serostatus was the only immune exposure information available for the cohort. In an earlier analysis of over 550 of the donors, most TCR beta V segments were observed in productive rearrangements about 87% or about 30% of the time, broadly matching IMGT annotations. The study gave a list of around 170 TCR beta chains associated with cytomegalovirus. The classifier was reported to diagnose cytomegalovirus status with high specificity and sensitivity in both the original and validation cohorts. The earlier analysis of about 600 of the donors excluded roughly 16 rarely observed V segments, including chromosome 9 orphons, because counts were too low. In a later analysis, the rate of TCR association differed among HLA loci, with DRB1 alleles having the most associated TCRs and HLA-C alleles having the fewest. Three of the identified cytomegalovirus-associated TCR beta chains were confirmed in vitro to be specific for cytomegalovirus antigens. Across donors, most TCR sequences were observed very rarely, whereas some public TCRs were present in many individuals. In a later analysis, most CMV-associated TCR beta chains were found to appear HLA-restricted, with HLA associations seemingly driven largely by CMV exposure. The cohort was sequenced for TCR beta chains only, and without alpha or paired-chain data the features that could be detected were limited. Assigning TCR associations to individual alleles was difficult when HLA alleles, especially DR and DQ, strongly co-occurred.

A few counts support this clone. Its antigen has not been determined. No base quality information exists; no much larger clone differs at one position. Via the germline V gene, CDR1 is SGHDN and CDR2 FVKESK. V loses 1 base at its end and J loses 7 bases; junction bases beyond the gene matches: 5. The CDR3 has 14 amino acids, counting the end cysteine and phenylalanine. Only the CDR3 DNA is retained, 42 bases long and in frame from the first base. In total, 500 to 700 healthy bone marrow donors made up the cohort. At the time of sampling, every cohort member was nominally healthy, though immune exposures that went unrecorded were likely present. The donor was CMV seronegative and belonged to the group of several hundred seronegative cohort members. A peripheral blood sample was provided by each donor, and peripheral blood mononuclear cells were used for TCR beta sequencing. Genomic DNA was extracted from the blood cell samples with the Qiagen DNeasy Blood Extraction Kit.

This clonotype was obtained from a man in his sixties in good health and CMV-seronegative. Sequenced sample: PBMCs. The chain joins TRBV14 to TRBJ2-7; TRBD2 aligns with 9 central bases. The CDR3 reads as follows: CASSQGGRAGEQYF. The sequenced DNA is TGTGCCAGCAGCCAAGGCGGGAGGGCCGGTGAGCAGTACTTC.